A selection of T cell receptor beta chains follows, all from one sample in a study of T cell responses to AZD1222 COVID-19 vaccine. Only in-frame clones appear in the TCRdb table, and some are missing; sequencing was by immunoSEQ multiplex PCR. The sample consists of approximately 46,000 clones, over 60% of them appearing once. The source material was peripheral blood, sampled on day 0 of AZD1222 vaccination. The source is an adult in good health. The CDR3 runs from the conserved cysteine through the conserved F or W. D genes are given only for firm matches. The size of a clone is reported for some rows only, either as once, few or many, or as a class for expanded clones.

DNA: TGTGCCAGCAGCTTAGATGACGGCGGGACTGAAGCTTTCTTT
CDR3: CASSLDDGGTEAFF
D: .
J: TRBJ1-1
V: TRBV11-2
size: .

DNA: TGTGCCAGCAAGGTATTGGTGAGCACAGATACGCAGTATTTT
CDR3: CASKVLVSTDTQYF
D: .
J: TRBJ2-3
V: TRBV2
size: .

DNA: TGTGCCAGCAGTTCACTAAATCAGCCCCAGCATTTT
CDR3: CASSSLNQPQHF
D: .
J: TRBJ1-5
V: TRBV6-6
size: .

DNA: TGTGCCAGCAGCTTTAGGGGGGCCGATACGCAGTATTTT
CDR3: CASSFRGADTQYF
D: .
J: TRBJ2-3
V: TRBV5-4
size: .

DNA: TGTGCCAGCAGGTCTGGGACCGAAGATAACTATGGCTACACCTTC
CDR3: CASRSGTEDNYGYTF
D: .
J: TRBJ1-2
V: TRBV6-6
size: few

DNA: TGTGCCAGCAGCTTGGTTGGGAGGAGCAATGAGCAGTTCTTC
CDR3: CASSLVGRSNEQFF
D: .
J: TRBJ2-1
V: TRBV5-5
size: .

DNA: TGTGCCAGCAGCCGCGCTACTAGCTCCTACAATGAGCAGTTCTTC
CDR3: CASSRATSSYNEQFF
D: .
J: TRBJ2-1
V: TRBV14
size: .

DNA: TGTGCCAGCAGTTCGATAGACACAAACACTGAAGCTTTCTTT
CDR3: CASSSIDTNTEAFF
D: .
J: TRBJ1-1
V: TRBV27
size: once

DNA: TGTGCCAGCATCCGGGACAGGAGTCCTCGGGGGGCTAATGAAAAACTGTTTTTT
CDR3: CASIRDRSPRGANEKLFF
D: TRBD1
J: TRBJ1-4
V: TRBV28
size: once

DNA: TGTGCCAGCAGATCTCCTGGGACTAGCGGGAGGGCCTCCTACGAGCAGTACTTC
CDR3: CASRSPGTSGRASYEQYF
D: TRBD2
J: TRBJ2-7
V: TRBV28
size: .

DNA: TGTGCCAGCAGTTTATGGGGGGGGACGCAGTATTTT
CDR3: CASSLWGGTQYF
D: TRBD2
J: TRBJ2-3
V: TRBV28
size: .

DNA: TGTGCCAGCAGCCCCAAGGCCAACTCTGGAAACACCATATATTTT
CDR3: CASSPKANSGNTIYF
D: .
J: TRBJ1-3
V: TRBV5-6
size: .